The 18 T cell receptor beta chains below were found in one sample sequenced in a study of T cell responses to AZD1222 COVID-19 vaccine. Profiled with immunoSEQ multiplex PCR; TCRdb holds only in-frame clones, not every one. The sample includes around 130,000 clones, nearly 90% of them seen just once. Source: peripheral blood, taken 28 days after the second AZD1222 dose. These TCRs come from an adult who received the AZD1222 COVID-19 vaccine.

This chain uses TRBV5-1 with TRBJ1-2, with TRBD1 matching over 10 bases. Germline CDR1 is SGHRS and CDR2 is YFSETQ. The CDR3 consists of 16 residues. V lost 4 bases to trimming and J lost 0 bases; unmatched junction nucleotides: 6. The CDR3 is CASSPRTGGTNYGYTF. The CDR3 nucleotides are TGCGCCAGCAGCCCGAGGACAGGGGGAACTAACTATGGCTACACCTTC.

The chain links TRBV3-1 (or the pseudogene TRBV3-2) to TRBJ2-3; D unclear. V was cut by 3 bases and J by 2 bases, with 15 bases left in between. Looked up from germline, CDR1 is LGHDT and CDR2 is YNNKEL (reference sequence). The CDR3 extends over 16 amino acids. The CDR3 coding sequence is TGTGCCAGCAGCCATAGGAAAGGACCCATCACAGATACGCAGTATTTT. Translation gives CASSHRKGPITDTQYF.

J is TRBJ2-7 and V is TRBV5-4; D possibly corresponds to TRBD2 (5 bases). The CDR3 spans 14 residues. Germline loops: CDR1 SGHNT, CDR2 YYREEE (reference sequence). Trimming took off 3 bases at V and 5 bases at J, with 15 bases between the two ends. The CDR3 DNA reads TGTGCCAGCAGCTCAGGACTCCACGGGAACGAGCAGTACTTC. Translation gives CASSSGLHGNEQYF.

This chain joins TRBV18 and TRBJ2-2, with 8 positions matching TRBD1. CDR3 length: 16 amino acids. Germline V gene lookup returns CDR1 KGHSH and CDR2 LQKENI. The J segment lost 1 base and the V segment lost 6 bases, leaving 7 bases of the junction unmatched. The CDR3 is CASSPTGAQNTGELFF. CDR3 nucleotide sequence: TGTGCCAGCTCGCCGACAGGGGCCCAGAACACCGGGGAGCTGTTTTTT. Using reference TRBV18 and TRBJ2-2 for the parts outside the CDR3, the full variable domain is NAGVMQNPRHLVRRRGQEARLRCSPMKGHSHVYWYRQLPEEGLKFMVYLQKENIIDESGMPKERFSAEFPKEGPSILRIQQVVRGDSAAYFCASSPTGAQNTGELFFGEGSRLTVL.

J is TRBJ1-5 and V is TRBV6-5; 9 bases fit TRBD1. In germline, CDR1 is MNHEY, CDR2 SVGAGI. The CDR3 loop spans 15 amino acids. V gave up 5 bases and J gave up 7 bases; unmatched junction bases: 9. The CDR3 loop is CASSTQLGQGQPQHF. As DNA, the CDR3 is TGTGCCAGCAGTACCCAACTGGGACAGGGACAGCCCCAGCATTTT.

This clone appeared once. V and J are TRBV5-4 and TRBJ1-1; TRBD1 agrees at 7 bases. The V gene's germline CDR1 is SGHNT and CDR2 YYREEE (reference sequence). The length of the CDR3 is 15 residues. Germline trimming cut 4 bases from V and 5 bases from J; bases unmatched to any gene: 11. The CDR3 sequence is CASSRGTAQVTEAFF. CDR3 DNA sequence: TGTGCCAGCAGCCGGGGGACAGCTCAAGTGACTGAAGCTTTCTTT.

This chain connects TRBV2 to TRBJ2-2, with unresolved D. This CDR3 contains 14 residues. Germline assignment: CDR1 SNHLY and CDR2 FYNNEI. V lost 2 bases, J lost 1 base, and 5 bases lay in between. The CDR3 DNA follows: TGTGCCAGCAGTGAAAGGTTGAACACCGGGGAGCTGTTTTTT. Its translation: CASSERLNTGELFF.

The chain joins TRBV11-2 to TRBJ2-7, with 12 bases that match TRBD2. With V trimmed by 6 bases and J by 1 base, 1 base remained unmatched. The CDR3 spans 14 residues. Looked up from germline, CDR1 is SGHAT and CDR2 is FQNNGV. CDR3 sequence reads: CASRLAGGSYEQYF. DNA for the CDR3: TGTGCCAGCAGGCTAGCGGGGGGGTCCTACGAGCAGTACTTC. Full variable domain (remainder filled in from reference TRBV11-2 and TRBJ2-7): EAGVAQSPRYKIIEKRQSVAFWCNPISGHATLYWYQQILGQGPKLLIQFQNNGVVDDSQLPKDRFSAERLKGVDSTLKIQPAKLEDSAVYLCASRLAGGSYEQYFGPGTRLTVT.

This clone was seen only a few times. The chain has TRBV13 and TRBJ1-4; D is undetermined. The CDR3 consists of 14 residues. V was shortened by 8 bases and J by 6 bases, with 16 bases between the two germline ends. Germline CDR1 PRHDT, CDR2 FYEKMQ (reference sequence). CDR3 protein: CASGRPQKHEKLFF. The CDR3 DNA reads as TGTGCCAGCGGGAGGCCCCAGAAACATGAAAAACTGTTTTTT.

The chain uses TRBV6-5 and TRBJ2-6, with D tentatively TRBD1 (6 bases). The CDR3 loop spans 15 amino acids. Trimming shortened V by 5 bases and J by 0 bases, and 8 bases separated the two germline ends. The germline V gene has CDR1 MNHEY and CDR2 SVGAGI. CDR3 sequence (DNA): TGTGCCAGCAGTACAGGGTACTCTGGGGCCAACGTCCTGACTTTC. This gives the protein CASSTGYSGANVLTF.

This clone was detected only a few times. The chain employs TRBV4-2 and TRBJ1-2; D may be TRBD1 (5 bases). The CDR3 spans 16 residues. Germline assignment: CDR1 LGHNA and CDR2 YNFKEQ. V was shortened by 0 bases and J by 4 bases, with 15 bases between the two germline ends. CDR3 nucleotide sequence: TGTGCCAGCAGCCAAGAGGCAAGGGGCTTAGGCTATGGCTACACCTTC. This translates into CASSQEARGLGYGYTF.

The chain recombines TRBV28 with TRBJ2-7; TRBD2 is a possible D gene (6 bases). The germline V gene has CDR1 MDHEN and CDR2 SYDVKM. CDR3 size: 16 residues. Trimming removed 6 bases from V and 0 bases from J, with 18 bases in between. The CDR3 bases are TGTGCCAGCAGCCCCGCGGGAAGGTTAAGCTCCTACGAGCAGTACTTC. Protein product: CASSPAGRLSSYEQYF.

The V and J genes are TRBV27 and TRBJ1-2; D unclear. Germline lookup yields CDR1 MNHEY and CDR2 SMNVEV (reference sequence). V was clipped by 0 bases and J by 3 bases, with 8 bases between them. This CDR3 contains 14 residues. The CDR3 spells CASSLSRVDYGYTF. DNA of the CDR3: TGTGCCAGCAGTTTATCGCGGGTCGACTATGGCTACACCTTC.

CDR3 protein: CASSYGTGRGTEAFF. The CDR3 region has the DNA TGTGCCAGCAGTTACGGTACAGGTCGGGGGACTGAAGCTTTCTTT. The chain recombines TRBV6-5 with TRBJ1-1; TRBD1 is a possible D gene (5 bases). Germline V gene sequence: CDR1 MNHEY, CDR2 SVGAGI. This CDR3 has 15 amino acids. V was shortened by 2 bases and J by 5 bases, with 15 bases between the two germline ends.

The rearrangement joins TRBV3-1 (or the pseudogene TRBV3-2) to TRBJ1-6; a possible D gene is TRBD1 (6 bases). The CDR3 consists of 14 residues. V lost 0 bases and J 9 bases, leaving 9 bases between the germline ends. The germline CDR1 and CDR2 sequences are LGHDT and YNNKEL (reference sequence). Written as DNA, the CDR3 is TGTGCCAGCAGCCAAGATAGGGGGGGTTCACCCCTCCACTTT. Translated: CASSQDRGGSPLHF.

In nucleotides, the CDR3 is TGTGCCACCAGCAGCCGACAGGGACTGGGCTACACCTTC. It encodes CATSSRQGLGYTF. V usage is TRBV15 and J usage is TRBJ1-2; 7 positions match TRBD1. With V trimmed by 3 bases and J by 8 bases, 6 bases remained unmatched. Germline values: CDR1 LNHNV, CDR2 YYDKDF (reference sequence). The CDR3 has 13 amino acids.

V and J are TRBV18 and TRBJ2-3; no clear D. Germline V gene lookup returns CDR1 KGHSH and CDR2 LQKENI. This CDR3 contains 17 residues. With 2 bases removed from V and 0 bases from J, the gap between germline ends came to 15 bases. CDR3 protein: CASSPMVRPSSTDTQYF. The CDR3 DNA reads TGTGCCAGCTCACCAATGGTAAGGCCTTCTAGCACAGATACGCAGTATTTT.

This sequence joins TRBV6-5 and TRBJ1-5, with D maybe TRBD1 (5 bases). CDR1 and CDR2 (germline): MNHEY, SVGAGI. The CDR3 loop spans 16 amino acids. Trimming removed 0 bases at V and 5 bases at J, with 14 bases between. CDR3 coding DNA: TGTGCCAGCAGTTACTCGGGGACCTCTCCGCATCAGCCCCAGCATTTT. Its protein is CASSYSGTSPHQPQHF.